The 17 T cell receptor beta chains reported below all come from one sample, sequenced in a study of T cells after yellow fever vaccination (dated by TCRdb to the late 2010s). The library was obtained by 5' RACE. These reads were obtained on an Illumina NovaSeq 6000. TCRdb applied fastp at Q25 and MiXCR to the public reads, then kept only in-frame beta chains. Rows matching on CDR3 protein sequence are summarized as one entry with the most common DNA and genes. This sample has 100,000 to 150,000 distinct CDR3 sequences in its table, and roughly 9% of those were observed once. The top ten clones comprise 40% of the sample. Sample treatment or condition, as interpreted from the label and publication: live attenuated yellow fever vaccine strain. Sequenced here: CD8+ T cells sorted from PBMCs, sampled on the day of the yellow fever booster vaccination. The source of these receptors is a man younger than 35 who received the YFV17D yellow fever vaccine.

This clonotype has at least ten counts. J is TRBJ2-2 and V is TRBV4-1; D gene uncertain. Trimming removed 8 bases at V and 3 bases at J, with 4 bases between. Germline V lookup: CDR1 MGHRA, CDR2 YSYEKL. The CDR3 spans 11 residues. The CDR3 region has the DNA TGCGCCAGCGCAGACACCGGGGAGCTGTTTTTT. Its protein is CASADTGELFF.

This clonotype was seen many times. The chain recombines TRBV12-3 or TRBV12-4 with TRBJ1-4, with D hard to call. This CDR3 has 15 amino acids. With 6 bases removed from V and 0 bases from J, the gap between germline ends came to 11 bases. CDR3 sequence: CASRGSGPTNEKLFF. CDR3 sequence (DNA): TGTGCCAGCAGGGGCTCGGGCCCAACTAATGAAAAACTGTTTTTT.

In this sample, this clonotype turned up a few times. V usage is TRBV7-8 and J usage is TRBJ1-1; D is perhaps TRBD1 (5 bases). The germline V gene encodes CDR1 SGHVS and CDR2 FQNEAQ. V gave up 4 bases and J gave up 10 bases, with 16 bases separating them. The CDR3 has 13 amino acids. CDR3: CASSSRTPPTAFF. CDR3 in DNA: TGTGCCAGCAGCTCTCGGACACCCCCCACAGCTTTCTTT. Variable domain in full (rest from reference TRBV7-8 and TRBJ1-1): GAGVSQSPRYKVAKRGQDVALRCDPISGHVSLFWYQQALGQGPEFLTYFQNEAQLDKSGLPSDRFFAERPEGSVSTLKIQRTQQEDSAVYLCASSSRTPPTAFFGQGTRLTVV.

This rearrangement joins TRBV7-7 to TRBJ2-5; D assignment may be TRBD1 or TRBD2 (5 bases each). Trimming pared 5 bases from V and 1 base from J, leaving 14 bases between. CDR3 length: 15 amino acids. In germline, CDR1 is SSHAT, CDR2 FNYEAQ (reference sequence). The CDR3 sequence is CASSLAGALQETQYF. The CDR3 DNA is TGTGCCAGCAGCCTCGCCGGGGCTCTCCAAGAGACCCAGTACTTC.

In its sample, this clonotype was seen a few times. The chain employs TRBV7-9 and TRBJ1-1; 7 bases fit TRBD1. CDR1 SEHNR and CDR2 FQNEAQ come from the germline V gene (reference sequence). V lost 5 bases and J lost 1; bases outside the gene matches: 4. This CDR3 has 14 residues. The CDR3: CASSMTGKNTEAFF. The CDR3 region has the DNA TGTGCCAGCAGCATGACAGGGAAGAACACTGAAGCTTTCTTT.

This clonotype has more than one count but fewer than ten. The DNA for the CDR3 is TGTGCCAGCAGCGGGAGCGGGGTCCTTCCGGTCGGGGAGCTGTTTTTT. This gives the protein CASSGSGVLPVGELFF. The chain couples TRBV5-4 to TRBJ2-2; 7 bases map to TRBD2. CDR1 is SGHNT, CDR2 YYREEE, per germline (reference sequence). With V trimmed by 4 bases and J by 7 bases, 13 bases remained unmatched. CDR3 length: 16 residues.

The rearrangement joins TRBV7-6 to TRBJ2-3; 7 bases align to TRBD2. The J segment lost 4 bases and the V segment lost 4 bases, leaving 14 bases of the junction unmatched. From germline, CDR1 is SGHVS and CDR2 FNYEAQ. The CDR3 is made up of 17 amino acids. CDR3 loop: CASSSISSGLPPDTQYF. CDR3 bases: TGTGCCAGCAGCTCAATCTCTAGCGGCCTTCCGCCAGATACGCAGTATTTT.

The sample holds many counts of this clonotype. The CDR3 sequence is CSARALGTGSYNEQFF. The DNA for the CDR3 is TGCAGTGCTAGAGCGCTCGGGACAGGGTCCTACAATGAGCAGTTCTTC. The V gene is TRBV20-1, the J gene TRBJ2-1; 9 nucleotides match TRBD1. The CDR3 extends over 16 amino acids. With V trimmed by 1 base and J by 1 base, 5 bases remained unmatched. Germline assignment: CDR1 DFQATT and CDR2 SNEGSKA (reference sequence).

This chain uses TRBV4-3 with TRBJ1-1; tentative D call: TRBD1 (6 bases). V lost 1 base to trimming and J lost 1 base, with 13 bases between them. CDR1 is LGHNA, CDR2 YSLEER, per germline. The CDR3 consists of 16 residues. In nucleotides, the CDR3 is TGCGCCAGCAGCCAAGGTTTAGTGGACAGGAACACTGAAGCTTTCTTT. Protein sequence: CASSQGLVDRNTEAFF.

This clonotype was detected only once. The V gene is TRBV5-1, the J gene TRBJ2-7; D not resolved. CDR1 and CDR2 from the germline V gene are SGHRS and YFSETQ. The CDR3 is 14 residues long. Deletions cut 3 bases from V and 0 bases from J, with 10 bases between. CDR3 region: CASSSDGSSYEQYF. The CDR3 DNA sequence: TGCGCCAGCAGCTCGGACGGAAGCTCCTACGAGCAGTACTTC.

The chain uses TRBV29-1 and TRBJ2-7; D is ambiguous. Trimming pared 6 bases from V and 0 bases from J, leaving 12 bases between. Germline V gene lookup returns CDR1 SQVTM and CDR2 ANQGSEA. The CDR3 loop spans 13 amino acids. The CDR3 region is CSVFLWDSYEQYF. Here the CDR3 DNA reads TGCAGCGTGTTCCTCTGGGACTCCTACGAGCAGTACTTC.

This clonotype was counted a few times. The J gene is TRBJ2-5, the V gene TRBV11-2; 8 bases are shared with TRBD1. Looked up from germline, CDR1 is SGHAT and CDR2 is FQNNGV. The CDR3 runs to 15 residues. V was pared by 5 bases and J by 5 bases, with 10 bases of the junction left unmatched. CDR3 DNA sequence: TGTGCCAGCAGCACCCGGGACAGGTTGTGGGAGACCCAGTACTTC. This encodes CASSTRDRLWETQYF.

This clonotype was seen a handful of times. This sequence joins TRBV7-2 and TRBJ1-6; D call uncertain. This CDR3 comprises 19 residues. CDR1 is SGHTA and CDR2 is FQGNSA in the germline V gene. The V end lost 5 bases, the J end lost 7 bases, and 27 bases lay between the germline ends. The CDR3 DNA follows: TGTGCCAGCAGCCCCCGTGACTTTGGGAAGAGTAGTGAGAATTCACCCCTCCACTTT. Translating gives CASSPRDFGKSSENSPLHF.

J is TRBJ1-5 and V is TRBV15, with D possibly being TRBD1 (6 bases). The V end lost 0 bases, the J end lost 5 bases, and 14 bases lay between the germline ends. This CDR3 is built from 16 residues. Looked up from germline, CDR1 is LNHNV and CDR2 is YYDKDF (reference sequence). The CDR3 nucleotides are TGTGCCACCAGCAGAGAATGGACAGACACCTATCAGCCCCAGCATTTT. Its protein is CATSREWTDTYQPQHF.

The chain's CDR3 is CAISEGYQQYF. The DNA for the CDR3 is TGTGCCATCAGTGAGGGGTATCAGCAGTACTTC. This chain connects TRBV10-3 to TRBJ2-7, with unresolved D. Per the germline V gene, CDR1 is ENHRY and CDR2 is SYGVKD. Trimming removed 2 bases at V and 8 bases at J, with 7 bases between. This CDR3 has 11 residues.

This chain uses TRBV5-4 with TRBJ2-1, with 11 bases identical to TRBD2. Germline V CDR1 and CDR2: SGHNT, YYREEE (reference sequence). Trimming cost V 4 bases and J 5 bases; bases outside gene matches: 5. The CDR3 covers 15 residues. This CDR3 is CASSPPGLADNEQFF. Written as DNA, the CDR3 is TGTGCCAGCAGCCCACCGGGACTAGCGGACAATGAGCAGTTCTTC.

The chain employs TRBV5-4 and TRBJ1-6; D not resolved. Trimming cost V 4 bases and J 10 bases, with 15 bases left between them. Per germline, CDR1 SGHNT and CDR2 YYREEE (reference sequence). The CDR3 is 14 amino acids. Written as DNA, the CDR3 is TGTGCCAGCAGCGGCGGTAGAGGGAGGTCACCCCTCCACTTT. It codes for CASSGGRGRSPLHF. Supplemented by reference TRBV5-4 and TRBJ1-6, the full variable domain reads ETGVTQSPTHLIKTRGQQVTLRCSSQSGHNTVSWYQQALGQGPQFIFQYYREEENGRGNFPPRFSGLQFPNYSSELNVNALELDDSALYLCASSGGRGRSPLHFGNGTRLTVT.